This T cell receptor (beta chain) was sequenced during a study of cytomegalovirus exposure and HLA in healthy donors. Though probably carrying unrecorded immune exposures, donors were nominally healthy at sampling. The PCR contained 60 Vbeta and 13 Jbeta primers. Assay: immunoSEQ multiplex PCR; the TCRdb copy retains only in-frame clones and omits some. The sample lists some 120,000 clones; 60% to 85% were seen once. V lost 6 bases to trimming and J lost 8 bases; unmatched junction nucleotides: 10. The CDR3 has 15 amino acids. CDR1 and CDR2 (germline): SNHLY, FYNNEI. The sample comprised PBMCs. The genes are TRBV2 and TRBJ2-3; 11 bases fit TRBD2. This receptor was obtained from a middle-aged woman in good health and CMV-seropositive. CDR3 residues: CASRAPSGGTSTQYF. The CDR3 coding sequence is TGTGCCAGCAGAGCACCTAGCGGGGGGACGAGTACGCAGTATTTT.